This TCR beta chain is from a study of blood T cell repertoires in COVID-19. Study-wide context: The United States, Italy and Spain provided the acute and convalescent COVID-19 samples. From T cells, B-cell-depleted T cells, or PBMCs came the material, which was cDNA or gDNA.

The CDR3 has 11 amino acids. V lost 9 bases and J lost 9, with 12 bases in between. As handled by the study authors: Reference gene primers were amplified, and this amplification served to estimate nucleated cell counts. Sequencing was performed with immunoSEQ multiplex PCR; in TCRdb, only in-frame clones are kept and a portion is missing. That table gives V, J and clone size, and the DNA gave D and trimming. In the table there are under 350,000 clones, roughly 85% of which are singletons. The chain couples TRBV12-3 or TRBV12-4 to TRBJ2-1; D may be TRBD1 (5 bases). This receptor was identified in a human donor in a cohort sampled during active COVID-19. The sequenced material came from peripheral blood. The CDR3: CASLGPGEQFF. The CDR3 DNA follows: TGTGCCAGTTTGGGGCCCGGTGAGCAGTTCTTC.